This TCR beta chain comes out of a study of CD8+ T cells in alopecia areata. Study-wide results and caveats: Clarity of TCR sharing across patients fell short of that in mice, possibly HLA-related.

The V gene end was trimmed by 4 bases and the J gene end by 2 bases; junction bases not matched to a gene: 4. The CDR3 has 14 amino acids. The germline gives CDR1 SGHRS, CDR2 YFSETQ. RNA extraction and reverse transcription yielded cDNA as sequencing template. The repertoire was sequenced with immunoSEQ multiplex PCR; TCRdb's copy has only in-frame clones and lacks some. Seen here are about 190,000 clones, around 50% observed once, and the top ten hold about 15%. In this sample, this clone turned up a few times. Its antigen is unknown. This clonotype originated in a human donor with alopecia areata. V gene TRBV5-1 combines with J gene TRBJ2-5; TRBD2 matches 8 bases. The source was CD4+ T cells sorted from blood, collected at week 0. The CDR3 DNA reads as TGCGCCAGCAGCCAACGGGAGGGGCAAGAGACCCAGTACTTC. Translation: CASSQREGQETQYF.